This T cell receptor (beta chain) was sequenced in a study of T-cell memory formation after mild COVID-19. This clonotype was recorded a few times. Its cognate antigen is unknown. Study-level findings and limits: Among clones contracting day 15 to 85, CD4/CD8 was balanced, whereas later expanders leaned CD4+. The pre-infection memory compartment contained some responding clones, suggesting cross-reactive memory joined. In second-wave clones peaking day 37, SARS-CoV-2 specificity remained unconfirmed. Shrinking CD4+ clones resided mostly in CM and EM, and CD8+ ones in EMRA.

TCRdb analysed the 5' RACE reads with MiXCR anew, one entry per CDR3 protein. This table holds some 260,000 distinct CDR3 sequences, about 16% found once. There are 13 residues in the CDR3. Trimming removed 0 bases from V and 5 bases from J, with 7 bases in between. Germline V gene sequence: CDR1 LGHNA, CDR2 YSLEER. The TCR was taken from a man younger than 35 who had mild COVID-19 (a few samples of this study predate the infection). Cell type and time point are not known. This rearrangement joins TRBV4-3 to TRBJ2-5, with D hard to call. Sequencing input: PBMCs or a T cell subset sorted from them (not recorded which). CDR3 bases: TGCGCCAGCAGCCAAGAGGGGTGGGAGACCCAGTACTTC. The encoded protein is CASSQEGWETQYF.